Listed below are T cell receptor beta chains from one sample, sequenced in a study of blood T cells in healthy people across ages. From the 5' RACE reads, TCRdb called clonotypes with MiXCR, one entry per CDR3 protein. The table has about 500,000 distinct CDR3 sequences, around 24% seen once. These data also featured in a second study, about T cells of mothers and their children.

Sequencing was done on a sample of blood. The origin of the receptors is a boy between 10 and 17 years old in good health. CDR3s include the opening cysteine and the closing phenylalanine or tryptophan. Fields, in order: D gene, CDR3 length, V gene, clone size, J gene, CDR3 protein, CDR3 DNA. The D gene is left open where the match is weak. Rows give clone size only sometimes, using once, few, many, or a class for an expanded clone.

d_gene: NA; len: 14; v_gene: TRBV29-1; abundance: NA; j_gene: TRBJ1-3; CDR3aa: CSVEDGPSGNTIYF; CDR3nt: TGCAGCGTTGAGGACGGACCCTCTGGAAACACCATATATTTT
d_gene: NA; len: 13; v_gene: TRBV7-9; abundance: few; j_gene: TRBJ1-2; CDR3aa: CASSPGPQNGYTF; CDR3nt: TGTGCCAGCAGCCCTGGGCCACAGAATGGCTACACCTTC
d_gene: NA; len: 16; v_gene: TRBV5-5; abundance: once; j_gene: TRBJ2-1; CDR3aa: CASSLGGRNPYNEQFF; CDR3nt: TGTGCCAGCAGTCTTGGAGGGCGGAATCCTTACAATGAGCAGTTCTTC
d_gene: TRBD1; len: 18; v_gene: TRBV20-1; abundance: few; j_gene: TRBJ2-1; CDR3aa: CSAEPGQGAFGSYNEQFF; CDR3nt: TGCAGTGCGGAGCCGGGACAGGGGGCGTTTGGCTCCTACAATGAGCAGTTCTTC
d_gene: TRBD2; len: 16; v_gene: TRBV6-2/TRBV6-3; abundance: NA; j_gene: TRBJ2-1; CDR3aa: CASSTPAGAFINEQFF; CDR3nt: TGTGCCAGCAGTACCCCAGCGGGGGCATTTATCAATGAGCAGTTCTTC
d_gene: TRBD2; len: 15; v_gene: TRBV3-1; abundance: many; j_gene: TRBJ2-3; CDR3aa: CASSQDGLASDTQYF; CDR3nt: TGTGCCAGCAGCCAAGATGGACTAGCATCGGATACGCAGTATTTT
d_gene: NA; len: 13; v_gene: TRBV20-1; abundance: many; j_gene: TRBJ2-5; CDR3aa: CSASVAGRETQYF; CDR3nt: TGCAGTGCTAGCGTGGCGGGGCGGGAGACCCAGTACTTC
d_gene: NA; len: 13; v_gene: TRBV28; abundance: NA; j_gene: TRBJ2-5; CDR3aa: CASRGTMRETQYF; CDR3nt: TGTGCCAGCAGAGGGACCATGCGGGAGACCCAGTACTTC
d_gene: TRBD1; len: 16; v_gene: TRBV4-3; abundance: NA; j_gene: TRBJ2-3; CDR3aa: CASSQVGLGGPDTQYF; CDR3nt: TGCGCCAGCAGCCAAGTTGGCCTAGGGGGCCCAGATACGCAGTATTTT
d_gene: TRBD2; len: 14; v_gene: TRBV7-9; abundance: NA; j_gene: TRBJ2-1; CDR3aa: CASSQGLPGDEQFF; CDR3nt: TGTGCCAGTAGCCAGGGACTACCCGGCGATGAGCAGTTCTTC
d_gene: NA; len: 15; v_gene: TRBV6-5; abundance: once; j_gene: TRBJ1-5; CDR3aa: CASSLQTGGGQPQHF; CDR3nt: TGTGCCAGCAGTTTGCAGACAGGAGGGGGTCAGCCCCAGCATTTT
d_gene: NA; len: 12; v_gene: TRBV28; abundance: NA; j_gene: TRBJ2-7; CDR3aa: CASSDHRDEQYF; CDR3nt: TGTGCCAGCAGTGACCACAGGGACGAGCAGTACTTC
d_gene: NA; len: 15; v_gene: TRBV7-3; abundance: NA; j_gene: TRBJ2-7; CDR3aa: CASSFNSGQAYEQYF; CDR3nt: TGTGCCAGCAGTTTTAACTCGGGACAAGCCTACGAGCAGTACTTC
d_gene: TRBD1; len: 14; v_gene: TRBV27; abundance: few; j_gene: TRBJ2-7; CDR3aa: CASSFAGQANEQYF; CDR3nt: TGTGCCAGCAGTTTTGCGGGACAGGCAAACGAGCAGTACTTC
d_gene: NA; len: 14; v_gene: TRBV12-3/TRBV12-4; abundance: NA; j_gene: TRBJ1-1; CDR3aa: CASLSWGLSTEAFF; CDR3nt: TGTGCCAGCCTCTCGTGGGGGTTGAGCACTGAAGCTTTCTTT
d_gene: NA; len: 15; v_gene: TRBV24-1; abundance: NA; j_gene: TRBJ2-7; CDR3aa: CATSDSRVVPYEQYF; CDR3nt: TGTGCCACCAGTGATTCCCGGGTTGTTCCCTACGAGCAGTACTTC
d_gene: NA; len: 15; v_gene: TRBV27; abundance: NA; j_gene: TRBJ2-1; CDR3aa: CASSSRGGVYNEQFF; CDR3nt: TGTGCCAGCAGTTCCCGCGGAGGGGTATACAATGAGCAGTTCTTC
d_gene: NA; len: 13; v_gene: TRBV7-9; abundance: NA; j_gene: TRBJ1-1; CDR3aa: CASLPPRNTEAFF; CDR3nt: TGTGCCAGCCTCCCGCCCAGGAACACTGAAGCTTTCTTT
d_gene: NA; len: 13; v_gene: TRBV5-5; abundance: NA; j_gene: TRBJ2-5; CDR3aa: CASSTAATETQYF; CDR3nt: TGTGCCAGCAGCACGGCCGCAACAGAGACCCAGTACTTC
d_gene: NA; len: 15; v_gene: TRBV15; abundance: NA; j_gene: TRBJ2-1; CDR3aa: CATSPDYPGSNEQFF; CDR3nt: TGTGCCACCAGCCCGGACTACCCGGGAAGCAATGAGCAGTTCTTC
d_gene: NA; len: 11; v_gene: TRBV6-2/TRBV6-3; abundance: few; j_gene: TRBJ1-2; CDR3aa: CASSTWFGYTF; CDR3nt: TGTGCCAGCAGTACGTGGTTCGGCTACACCTTC
d_gene: TRBD1; len: 13; v_gene: TRBV29-1; abundance: few; j_gene: TRBJ1-2; CDR3aa: CSAEGQGLYGYTF; CDR3nt: TGCAGCGCCGAAGGACAGGGGTTGTATGGCTACACCTTC
d_gene: TRBD2; len: 15; v_gene: TRBV29-1; abundance: NA; j_gene: TRBJ2-1; CDR3aa: CSGTSGGSSYNEQFF; CDR3nt: TGCAGCGGGACTAGCGGTGGAAGCTCCTACAATGAGCAGTTCTTC
d_gene: TRBD1; len: 16; v_gene: TRBV12-3/TRBV12-4; abundance: NA; j_gene: TRBJ2-7; CDR3aa: CASSSNRDRGGYEQYF; CDR3nt: TGTGCCAGCAGTTCCAACCGGGACAGGGGAGGATACGAGCAGTACTTC
d_gene: NA; len: 15; v_gene: TRBV12-3/TRBV12-4; abundance: few; j_gene: TRBJ2-1; CDR3aa: CASSLNPWTNNEQFF; CDR3nt: TGTGCCAGCAGTTTGAACCCCTGGACAAACAATGAGCAGTTCTTC
d_gene: TRBD2; len: 16; v_gene: TRBV7-8; abundance: few; j_gene: TRBJ2-1; CDR3aa: CASRVGGFASYNEQFF; CDR3nt: TGTGCCAGCCGGGTGGGGGGGTTCGCCTCCTACAATGAGCAGTTCTTC
d_gene: NA; len: 15; v_gene: TRBV28; abundance: NA; j_gene: TRBJ2-1; CDR3aa: CASSPRRGSLNEQFF; CDR3nt: TGTGCCAGCAGTCCCCGGAGGGGGTCATTGAATGAGCAGTTCTTC
d_gene: TRBD1; len: 14; v_gene: TRBV7-3; abundance: few; j_gene: TRBJ2-1; CDR3aa: CASSKGQGAREQFF; CDR3nt: TGTGCCAGCAGCAAGGGACAGGGGGCTCGGGAGCAATTCTTC
d_gene: NA; len: 16; v_gene: TRBV4-3; abundance: NA; j_gene: TRBJ1-3; CDR3aa: CASSQDAQGSGNTIYF; CDR3nt: TGCGCCAGCAGCCAAGATGCCCAGGGCTCTGGAAACACCATATATTTT
d_gene: NA; len: 14; v_gene: TRBV27; abundance: few; j_gene: TRBJ1-2; CDR3aa: CASSPHAGVYGYTF; CDR3nt: TGTGCCAGCAGTCCGCACGCTGGGGTCTATGGCTACACCTTC
d_gene: TRBD1; len: 17; v_gene: TRBV6-5; abundance: NA; j_gene: TRBJ1-6; CDR3aa: CASSYSRRGTGNSPLHF; CDR3nt: TGTGCCAGCAGTTACTCCCGGCGGGGGACAGGGAATTCACCCCTCCACTTT
d_gene: NA; len: 14; v_gene: TRBV6-2/TRBV6-3; abundance: NA; j_gene: TRBJ2-7; CDR3aa: CASIGGGLFREQYF; CDR3nt: TGTGCCAGCATAGGAGGGGGCCTTTTTCGCGAGCAGTACTTC
d_gene: NA; len: 16; v_gene: TRBV28; abundance: few; j_gene: TRBJ2-6; CDR3aa: CASSFLPPSGANVLTF; CDR3nt: TGTGCCAGCAGTTTTCTGCCACCTTCTGGGGCCAACGTCCTGACTTTC
d_gene: TRBD2; len: 16; v_gene: TRBV4-3; abundance: NA; j_gene: TRBJ2-5; CDR3aa: CASSQEFGGGLETQYF; CDR3nt: TGCGCCAGCAGCCAAGAATTCGGGGGGGGGCTTGAGACCCAGTACTTC
d_gene: TRBD1; len: 15; v_gene: TRBV12-3/TRBV12-4; abundance: NA; j_gene: TRBJ1-4; CDR3aa: CASSLRQGSYEKLFF; CDR3nt: TGTGCCAGCAGTCTGAGACAGGGCTCCTATGAAAAACTGTTTTTT
d_gene: NA; len: 14; v_gene: TRBV29-1; abundance: NA; j_gene: TRBJ2-7; CDR3aa: CSVEVGGFDYEQYF; CDR3nt: TGCAGCGTTGAGGTCGGAGGGTTCGACTACGAGCAGTACTTC
d_gene: NA; len: 16; v_gene: TRBV21-1; abundance: few; j_gene: TRBJ1-5; CDR3aa: CASSKVGTGVDQPQHF; CDR3nt: TGTGCCAGCAGCAAAGTTGGCACAGGGGTGGATCAGCCCCAGCATTTT